This T cell receptor (beta chain) emerged from a study of response to subunit inactivated influenza vaccine. General observations from the study: Authors proposed each seasonal influenza vaccination draws in few new T cells.

This clonotype occurred many times. Its antigen is unidentified. Using its own MiXCR run on the RT-PCR reads, TCRdb lists one record per CDR3 protein. This sample yields approximately 160,000 distinct CDR3 sequences, of which roughly a tenth are seen a single time; 35% to 40% belongs to the top ten. The V gene's germline CDR1 is DFQATT and CDR2 SNEGSKA (reference sequence). V lost 0 bases and J lost 4; bases outside the gene matches: 4. The CDR3 sequence is 15 residues long. The material sequenced was CD8+ T cells sorted from PBMCs, taken roughly 24 months after vaccination. The receptor's source is a man aged 45 to 70 who received an inactivated influenza vaccine. The chain has TRBV20-1 and TRBJ2-1, with TRBD2 matching 9 bases. CDR3: CSARDLAGQYNEQFF. The CDR3 DNA is TGCAGTGCTAGAGATCTAGCGGGACAGTACAATGAGCAGTTCTTC.